One sample yielded the 25 T cell receptor beta chains listed below, sequenced in a study of regulatory T cells in long-lasting Graves disease. The time point: newly diagnosed GD, antithyroid drugs for less than 3 months. Making the TCR library involved RNA that had been extracted from PBMCs. For TCR beta, libraries came from iRepertoire HTBI primers and Arm-PCR of CDR3 regions. TCRdb processed the multiplex PCR reads anew with MiXCR; each CDR3 protein has one entry. This table has about 470,000 distinct CDR3 sequences, 15% appearing once. In addition, the sample was reused for a study of T cells in Graves' hyperthyroidism and ophthalmopathy.

The specimen was peripheral blood mononuclear cells (PBMCs), collected at new diagnosis, from a patient treated with antithyroid drugs. These receptors originate from a woman aged 25 to 39 with Graves disease.

The chain combines TRBV19 with TRBJ2-2; TRBD1 matches 8 bases. With V trimmed by 6 bases and J by 5 bases, 5 bases remained unmatched. This CDR3 comprises 14 residues. Germline values: CDR1 LNHDA, CDR2 SQIVND (reference sequence). The CDR3 coding sequence is TGTGCCAGTAGGAGAGGACAGGGAACCGGGGAGCTGTTTTTT. Protein: CASRRGQGTGELFF. The full variable domain, completed using reference TRBV19 and TRBJ2-2, is DGGITQSPKYLFRKEGQNVTLSCEQNLNHDAMYWYRQDPGQGLRLIYYSQIVNDFQKGDIAEGYSVSREKKESFPLTVTSAQKNPTAFYLCASRRGQGTGELFFGEGSRLTVL.

The rearrangement links TRBV19 to TRBJ2-1; 9 positions agree with TRBD2. V trimming: 1 base; J trimming: 2 bases; junction bases outside the gene matches: 9. From germline, CDR1 is LNHDA and CDR2 SQIVND (reference sequence). There are 18 residues in the CDR3. CDR3 amino acids: CASSIVGSGSLTYNEQFF. DNA of the CDR3: TGTGCCAGTAGTATAGTTGGTAGCGGGAGTTTAACCTACAATGAGCAGTTCTTC. Using reference TRBV19 and TRBJ2-1 for the parts outside the CDR3, the full variable domain is DGGITQSPKYLFRKEGQNVTLSCEQNLNHDAMYWYRQDPGQGLRLIYYSQIVNDFQKGDIAEGYSVSREKKESFPLTVTSAQKNPTAFYLCASSIVGSGSLTYNEQFFGPGTRLTVL.

This clonotype came up a few times. This chain connects TRBV24-1 to TRBJ2-3, with 7 nucleotides matching TRBD2. CDR1 KGHDR and CDR2 SFDVKD come from the germline V gene. The CDR3 totals 16 residues. J was trimmed by 2 bases and V by 4 bases; bases with no gene match: 8. The CDR3 bases are TGTGCCACCAGTGAGGTAAGAGCGGGAAACACAGATACGCAGTATTTT. Residues: CATSEVRAGNTDTQYF.

At least ten counts were recorded for this clonotype. The gene calls are TRBV7-2 and TRBJ2-1, with 12 bases fitting TRBD2. In germline, CDR1 is SGHTA, CDR2 FQGNSA. After removal of 3 bases from V and 2 bases from J, the junction contained 5 bases not matched to a gene. This CDR3 contains 17 residues. The CDR3: CASSFRPSGRAYNEQFF. The DNA for the CDR3 is TGTGCCAGCAGCTTTCGGCCTAGCGGGAGGGCCTACAATGAGCAGTTCTTC. Together with reference TRBV7-2 and TRBJ2-1, the CDR3 gives the full variable domain: GAGVSQSPSNKVTEKGKDVELRCDPISGHTALYWYRQSLGQGLEFLIYFQGNSAPDKSGLPSDRFSAERTGGSVSTLTIQRTQQEDSAVYLCASSFRPSGRAYNEQFFGPGTRLTVL.

The V and J genes are TRBV30 and TRBJ1-1; possible D gene TRBD1, 5 bases. Germline V gene lookup returns CDR1 GTSNPN and CDR2 SVGIG (reference sequence). V lost 1 base and J 2 bases, leaving 14 bases between the germline ends. The CDR3 covers 15 residues. The CDR3 protein is CAWSAGRTSNTEAFF. In nucleotides, the CDR3 is TGTGCCTGGAGTGCGGGCAGGACAAGCAACACTGAAGCTTTCTTT.

In nucleotides, the CDR3 is TGCAGCGTTTCCCAGTACCCTGGGGCCAACGTCCTGACTTTC. It encodes CSVSQYPGANVLTF. This chain uses TRBV29-1 with TRBJ2-6; D not certain. V lost 5 bases and J 2 bases, leaving 10 bases between the germline ends. This CDR3 is 14 amino acids long. Germline assignment: CDR1 SQVTM and CDR2 ANQGSEA.

This clonotype was detected ten times or more. The rearrangement joins TRBV2 to TRBJ2-1; TRBD1 aligns across 7 bases. CDR3 length equals 14 residues. The germline V gene encodes CDR1 SNHLY and CDR2 FYNNEI. Trimming removed 8 bases from V and 0 bases from J; junction bases left unmatched: 4. The CDR3 region is CASERDSSYNEQFF. CDR3 DNA sequence: TGTGCCAGCGAAAGGGACAGCTCCTACAATGAGCAGTTCTTC.

This sequence joins TRBV7-8 and TRBJ2-1; 13 bases are shared with TRBD2. J lost 0 bases, V lost 5 bases, and 10 bases had no gene match. The germline V gene encodes CDR1 SGHVS and CDR2 FQNEAQ. The CDR3 is made up of 19 amino acids. CDR3 sequence reads: CASSTPATSGRTSYNEQFF. The CDR3 coding sequence is TGTGCCAGCAGCACACCGGCGACTAGCGGGAGGACCTCCTACAATGAGCAGTTCTTC.

The gene calls are TRBV11-2 and TRBJ1-4, with 11 nucleotides matching TRBD1. Germline CDR1 reads SGHAT; CDR2 reads FQNNGV. Unmatched junction bases numbered 5, after V lost 4 bases and J lost 7 bases. There are 15 residues in the CDR3. The CDR3 loop reads CASSWTGTGGEKLFF. The CDR3 nucleotides read TGTGCCAGCAGCTGGACCGGGACAGGGGGTGAAAAACTGTTTTTT.

The V and J genes are TRBV6-5 and TRBJ1-2; D remains unclear. Germline V gives CDR1 MNHEY, CDR2 SVGAGI. The CDR3 is 12 residues long. Trimming stripped 4 bases from V and 8 bases from J, with 11 bases between. The CDR3 coding sequence is TGTGCCAGCAGTTCCCCCTACAGCGGCTACACCTTC. Its protein product is CASSSPYSGYTF.

This clonotype was recorded a few times. The chain carries TRBV7-6 and TRBJ2-5, with D hard to call. Germline assignment: CDR1 SGHVS and CDR2 FNYEAQ. The CDR3 contains 13 residues. V was shortened by 5 bases and J by 2 bases, with 9 bases between the two germline ends. CDR3 in amino acids: CASSESQQETQYF. The CDR3 DNA follows: TGTGCCAGCAGCGAAAGCCAGCAAGAGACCCAGTACTTC.

This chain links TRBV29-1 with TRBJ1-1; TRBD1 matches 10 bases. The V gene's germline CDR1 is SQVTM and CDR2 ANQGSEA. This CDR3 contains 14 residues. The J segment lost 5 bases and the V segment lost 2 bases, leaving 5 bases of the junction unmatched. CDR3: CSVERGDRGTEAFF. The CDR3 DNA reads as TGCAGCGTTGAAAGGGGGGACAGGGGAACTGAAGCTTTCTTT.

CDR3 protein: CAIRGIAGPYNEQFF. In DNA form, the CDR3 reads TGTGCCATCAGAGGGATAGCGGGGCCCTACAATGAGCAGTTCTTC. This chain links TRBV10-3 with TRBJ2-3; 8 nucleotides line up with TRBD2. The DNA matches TRBJ2-1 better at its end, which makes the J call doubtful. This CDR3 region has 15 residues. From germline, CDR1 is ENHRY and CDR2 SYGVKD.

This chain connects TRBV6-1 to TRBJ2-5; D may be TRBD1 or TRBD2 (6 bases each). The CDR3 totals 15 residues. V shed 5 bases and J shed 5 bases, with 18 bases lying between them. The V gene's germline CDR1 is MNHNS and CDR2 SASEGT. The CDR3 DNA follows: TGTGCCAGCAGTCTGGACGCACGAGGGGGGGAGACCCAGTACTTC. Its protein is CASSLDARGGETQYF.

This clonotype was counted a few times. The genes are TRBV4-1 and TRBJ1-1, with D perhaps matching TRBD1 (5 bases). Per germline, CDR1 MGHRA and CDR2 YSYEKL. The CDR3 consists of 16 residues. Between the trimmed V and J ends, which lost 3 bases and 3 bases, there was a span of 17 bases. The CDR3 reads CASSQQASGMDTEAFF. CDR3 nucleotides: TGCGCCAGCAGCCAGCAAGCCTCAGGGATGGACACTGAAGCTTTCTTT.

This clonotype turned up a few times. The genes are TRBV28 and TRBJ2-5; TRBD2 agrees at 14 bases. The CDR3 is made up of 16 amino acids. Germline-derived CDR1 and CDR2 are MDHEN and SYDVKM. V gave up 6 bases and J gave up 4 bases; unmatched junction bases: 7. CDR3 in DNA: TGTGCCAGCAGGGGATTGACTAGCGGGAGGGGAGAGACCCAGTACTTC. Its translation: CASRGLTSGRGETQYF.

This clonotype was observed many times. The CDR3 DNA reads as TGTGCCAGCAGCTCCGATATTAGCACAGATACGCAGTATTTT. Protein: CASSSDISTDTQYF. This chain connects TRBV11-2 to TRBJ2-3; D unclear. This CDR3 is 14 amino acids long. V was trimmed by 4 bases and J by 0 bases, leaving 8 bases between them. Per the germline V gene, CDR1 is SGHAT and CDR2 is FQNNGV.

The sample holds many counts of this clonotype. The V and J genes are TRBV12-3 or TRBV12-4 and TRBJ1-5, with unresolved D. V dropped 7 bases and J dropped 2 bases, with 12 bases sitting between them. CDR3 length: 14 residues. The DNA for the CDR3 is TGTGCCAGCAAGAGCACCTGGGGCAATCAGCCCCAGCATTTT. Protein: CASKSTWGNQPQHF.

The table lists this clonotype with a few counts. The CDR3 ends on some other residue instead of the conserved phenylalanine or tryptophan, so this is likely a read error. The rearrangement joins TRBV20-1 to TRBJ1-2; 7 bases are shared with TRBD1. The junction had 2 bases not matched to a gene; V was cut back by 0 bases and J by 4 bases. The CDR3 loop spans 13 amino acids. Per the germline V gene, CDR1 is DFQATT and CDR2 is SNEGSKA (reference sequence). The CDR3 nucleotides read TGCAGTGCTAGAGATACAGGGGTCTATGGCTACACCTCC. This codes for CSARDTGVYGYTS.

Ten or more counts support this clonotype. The chain joins TRBV10-1 to TRBJ1-1; D is uncertain. CDR1 is WNHNN, CDR2 SYGVQD, per germline (reference sequence). The CDR3 contains 16 residues. Trimming stripped 3 bases from V and 3 bases from J, with 17 bases between. DNA for the CDR3: TGCGCCAGCAGTGACCGGGAAAGCCCTTGGGACACTGAAGCTTTCTTT. It codes for CASSDRESPWDTEAFF.

In this sample, this clonotype turned up many times. The chain couples TRBV27 to TRBJ1-1; possibly TRBD1 for D (6 bases). The CDR3 length is 16 residues. Trimming removed 5 bases from V and 4 bases from J, with 20 bases in between. Looked up from germline, CDR1 is MNHEY and CDR2 is SMNVEV (reference sequence). In DNA, the CDR3 is TGTGCCAGCAGTACCAACCCCACAGGGTTCGGCACTGAAGCTTTCTTT. Amino acid sequence: CASSTNPTGFGTEAFF.

This clonotype has just one count. A much bigger clone sits one base away, suggesting this may be a read error. This chain uses TRBV29-1 with TRBJ2-5; 7 nucleotides match TRBD2. Germline assignment: CDR1 SQVTM and CDR2 ANQGSEA. The CDR3 contains 13 residues. Trimming cost V 7 bases and J 5 bases; bases outside gene matches: 10. The CDR3 region is CSGSGWAPETQYF. Here the CDR3 DNA reads TGCAGCGGTAGCGGGTGGGCCCCCGAGACCCAGTACTTC.

A note on this clonotype: This sequence may be a read error, since a much larger clone differs from it by one base. V usage is TRBV3-1 and J usage is TRBJ2-3, with 9 bases aligning to TRBD2. The V gene's germline CDR1 is LGHDT and CDR2 YNNKEL (reference sequence). The CDR3 sequence is 13 residues long. This CDR3 reads CASSQLIAGEQSF. Written as DNA, the CDR3 is TGTGCCAGCAGCCAGCTAATAGCGGGAGAGCAGTCCTTC.

This clonotype showed up just a few times. The CDR3 sequence: CASSSPDRGETQYF. The CDR3 DNA reads as TGTGCCAGTAGTAGCCCAGACAGGGGAGAGACCCAGTACTTC. The V and J genes are TRBV19 and TRBJ2-5; 8 nucleotides align to TRBD1. The CDR3 totals 14 residues. After removal of 4 bases from V and 4 bases from J, the junction contained 5 bases not matched to a gene. In germline, CDR1 is LNHDA, CDR2 SQIVND (reference sequence).

Points on this clonotype: This sequence may be a read error, since a much larger clone differs from it by one base. The V call is TRBV12-3 or TRBV12-4, the J call TRBJ1-2, with D unclear. The CDR3 contains 12 residues. CDR3 sequence (DNA): TGTGCCGGCAGCCCTGGACCCTACGGAAACACCTTC. It translates to CAGSPGPYGNTF.